Listed here are 4 T cell receptor beta chains from one sample, sequenced in a study of blood T cell repertoires in COVID-19. Clones were read by immunoSEQ multiplex PCR, and TCRdb kept only the in-frame ones, dropping some. The sample shows about 120,000 clones, roughly 89% of them seen only once. Sequencing was performed on peripheral blood. The receptors come from a man aged 35-49 years with acute or convalescent COVID-19.

This sequence joins TRBV4-1 and TRBJ1-2; TRBD1 agrees at 7 bases. J was trimmed by 6 bases and V by 0 bases; bases with no gene match: 7. The CDR3 length is 15 residues. The germline V gene encodes CDR1 MGHRA and CDR2 YSYEKL. In nucleotides, the CDR3 is TGCGCCAGCAGCCAAGATCGGGAGGGGGCAGATGGCTACACCTTC. Protein product: CASSQDREGADGYTF.

The rearrangement joins TRBV19 to TRBJ2-1, with 7 positions matching TRBD1. CDR1 LNHDA and CDR2 SQIVND come from the germline V gene (reference sequence). The CDR3 runs 15 residues. V shed 6 bases, J shed 2 bases, and the junction held 7 bases outside the gene matches. The CDR3 is CASSSGTATYNEQFF. The CDR3 bases are TGTGCCAGTAGCTCCGGGACAGCCACCTACAATGAGCAGTTCTTC.

The DNA for the CDR3 is TGCAGCGTTGGCAGGGGAAACACTGAAGCTTTCTTT. This codes for CSVGRGNTEAFF. The gene calls are TRBV29-1 and TRBJ1-1, with D possibly TRBD1 on 6 matching bases. This CDR3 has 12 amino acids. Germline assignment: CDR1 SQVTM and CDR2 ANQGSEA. The ends were cut back, 4 bases at V and 2 bases at J, with 8 bases in the middle.

This clone was picked up a small number of times. The chain joins TRBV27 to TRBJ1-1; 8 bases fit TRBD1. This CDR3 region has 14 residues. J lost 5 bases, V lost 6 bases, and 8 bases had no gene match. Germline V CDR1 and CDR2: MNHEY, SMNVEV (reference sequence). The chain's CDR3 is CASSQHRGKTEAFF. The CDR3 DNA reads as TGTGCCAGCAGCCAACACAGGGGGAAGACTGAAGCTTTCTTT.